This T cell receptor (beta chain) appears in the sequencing data of a study of patients and donors after allogeneic stem cell transplantation. This clonotype was detected ten times or more. From the RT-PCR reads, TCRdb called clonotypes with MiXCR, one entry per CDR3 protein. Of about 960,000 distinct CDR3 sequences in the sample, roughly 18% were seen once. The trim removed 6 bases at V and 1 base at J, leaving 2 bases unmatched. The CDR3 is 13 amino acids. In germline, CDR1 is SQVTM, CDR2 ANQGSEA. The chain links TRBV29-1 to TRBJ2-3, with TRBD2 matching over 9 bases. This clonotype was obtained from a human donor who was either an allogeneic HSCT recipient or a stem cell or donor lymphocyte infusion donor (not recorded which). It is not recorded whose cells these are; they may come from a transplant donor. Sequenced material: blood, either unsorted or a sorted T cell fraction (not recorded which). In DNA form, the CDR3 reads TGCAGCGTGCGACTAGCGGGCACAGATACGCAGTATTTT. Protein sequence: CSVRLAGTDTQYF.